One sample yielded the 20 T cell receptor beta chains listed below, sequenced in a study of blood T cell repertoires in COVID-19. Here immunoSEQ multiplex PCR was the method, and the copy in TCRdb shows in-frame clones only, minus some. The repertoire holds 90,000 or so clones, with 89% as singletons. Sequences were obtained from peripheral blood. These receptors originate from an elderly woman with active COVID-19.

The V call is TRBV7-2, the J call TRBJ2-3; TRBD2 matches at 10 bases. The CDR3 consists of 14 residues. The germline CDR1 and CDR2 sequences are SGHTA and FQGNSA. V dropped 6 bases and J dropped 5; count of bases not matched to a gene: 5. The DNA for the CDR3 is TGTGCCAGCAGTTTCAGACTAGCGGGAGATACGCAGTATTTT. Its translation: CASSFRLAGDTQYF.

A single count supports this clone. The chain couples TRBV5-1 to TRBJ1-2; tentatively, D is TRBD1 (5 bases). Trimming removed 0 bases at V and 8 bases at J, with 11 bases between. Germline V gives CDR1 SGHRS, CDR2 YFSETQ. The CDR3 contains 13 residues. The CDR3 DNA follows: TGCGCCAGCAGCTTGGCGGCAGGGTTCGGCTACACCTTC. Amino acids: CASSLAAGFGYTF.

This rearrangement joins TRBV5-1 to TRBJ1-1; D is ambiguous. The germline V and J ends were trimmed by 4 bases and 1 base, with 8 bases remaining between them. Germline V gene lookup returns CDR1 SGHRS and CDR2 YFSETQ. CDR3 length equals 13 residues. CDR3 bases: TGCGCCAGCAGCCCCCGGGGGAACACTGAAGCTTTCTTT. Protein sequence: CASSPRGNTEAFF.

This clone was counted only a few times. The chain uses TRBV28 and TRBJ2-7; the D gene is possibly TRBD1 (5 bases). CDR3 size: 13 residues. The ends were cut back, 5 bases at V and 3 bases at J, with 11 bases in the middle. Germline CDR1 is MDHEN and CDR2 is SYDVKM. The CDR3 spells CASSTYQGYEQYF. DNA for the CDR3: TGTGCCAGCAGTACATATCAGGGCTACGAGCAGTACTTC.

The chain employs TRBV19 and TRBJ2-4, with a weak D call TRBD2 (5 bases). Looked up from germline, CDR1 is LNHDA and CDR2 is SQIVND (reference sequence). The CDR3 sequence is 13 residues long. Trimming cost V 4 bases and J 7 bases, with 11 bases left between them. The CDR3 sequence is CASSTAGENIQYF. The CDR3 bases are TGTGCCAGTAGTACAGCCGGGGAGAACATTCAGTACTTC.

The chain carries TRBV9 and TRBJ1-1; 8 bases map to TRBD1. With 3 bases clipped from V and 8 bases from J, the junction kept 6 bases outside the gene matches. The CDR3 is 13 residues long. Germline V gene sequence: CDR1 SGDLS, CDR2 YYNGEE. The CDR3 is CASSARGRGEAFF. As DNA, the CDR3 is TGTGCCAGCAGCGCCAGGGGGCGTGGGGAAGCTTTCTTT.

V usage is TRBV2 and J usage is TRBJ2-5; D is undetermined. Germline CDR1 is SNHLY and CDR2 is FYNNEI. With 5 bases removed from V and 4 bases from J, the gap between germline ends came to 5 bases. The CDR3 length is 11 residues. CDR3 in DNA: TGTGCCAGCAGTCAGGCAGAGACCCAGTACTTC. This translates into CASSQAETQYF.

The chain links TRBV19 to TRBJ2-3; possible D gene TRBD2, 5 bases. The germline V gene encodes CDR1 LNHDA and CDR2 SQIVND (reference sequence). The length of the CDR3 is 14 residues. V lost 5 bases and J lost 0, with 9 bases in between. The CDR3 region is CASSWGASTDTQYF. The DNA for the CDR3 is TGTGCCAGTAGTTGGGGAGCGAGCACAGATACGCAGTATTTT. Filled out from reference TRBV19 and TRBJ2-3, the complete variable domain reads DGGITQSPKYLFRKEGQNVTLSCEQNLNHDAMYWYRQDPGQGLRLIYYSQIVNDFQKGDIAEGYSVSREKKESFPLTVTSAQKNPTAFYLCASSWGASTDTQYFGPGTRLTVL.

The genes are TRBV7-2 and TRBJ2-4; 9 bases are shared with TRBD2. Trimming at V came to 2 bases and at J to 3 bases, leaving 2 bases not matched to a gene. The CDR3 is 15 residues long. CDR1 is SGHTA and CDR2 is FQGNSA in the germline V gene. DNA of the CDR3: TGTGCCAGCAGCTTATCTAGCGGGAACAAAAACATTCAGTACTTC. Translated: CASSLSSGNKNIQYF.

The chain has TRBV10-1 and TRBJ2-5; perhaps TRBD1 as D (6 bases). V dropped 5 bases and J dropped 4 bases, with 14 bases sitting between them. Germline V gene data show CDR1 as WNHNN and CDR2 as SYGVQD (reference sequence). The CDR3 spans 14 residues. The CDR3 DNA reads TGCGCCAGCAGTCTACACAGGGCGGGAGAGACCCAGTACTTC. This translates into CASSLHRAGETQYF.

The chain employs TRBV9 and TRBJ2-1; a weak D match, TRBD2 (6 bases). CDR3 size: 18 residues. Trimming took 4 bases from V and 0 from J, leaving 20 bases between them. Germline V gene data show CDR1 as SGDLS and CDR2 as YYNGEE. In nucleotides, the CDR3 is TGTGCCAGCAGCCCGCCCCCCGGGGGTGGGGGCTCCTACAATGAGCAGTTCTTC. Its protein is CASSPPPGGGGSYNEQFF.

V gene TRBV2 combines with J gene TRBJ2-3, with 9 bases matching TRBD2. Per germline, CDR1 SNHLY and CDR2 FYNNEI. CDR3 size: 16 residues. The J segment lost 0 bases and the V segment lost 6 bases, leaving 7 bases of the junction unmatched. CDR3 bases: TGTGCCAGCAGGGGATTCACTAGCGGGAGCACAGATACGCAGTATTTT. This translates into CASRGFTSGSTDTQYF.

The chain joins TRBV5-1 to TRBJ2-1; a weak D match, TRBD2 (6 bases). The CDR3 covers 13 residues. CDR1 SGHRS and CDR2 YFSETQ come from the germline V gene. Trimming took off 9 bases at V and 2 bases at J, with 12 bases between the two ends. CDR3 sequence reads: CATRLGPYNEQFF. The DNA for the CDR3 is TGCGCCACCCGACTAGGGCCCTACAATGAGCAGTTCTTC.

The CDR3 region has the DNA TGTGCCAGCAGCCCCGGGACAGGGGACGGCTACACCTTC. This codes for CASSPGTGDGYTF. The V and J genes are TRBV2 and TRBJ1-2; 10 bases agree with TRBD1. Germline V gene data show CDR1 as SNHLY and CDR2 as FYNNEI. The ends lost 6 bases at V and 8 bases at J; junction bases unmatched: 6. The CDR3 has 13 amino acids.

Of note for this clone: Within the sample, other DNA sequences also encode this same CDR3. The V gene is TRBV5-1, the J gene TRBJ2-5, with 12 bases that match TRBD1. Losses at the gene ends were 5 bases for V and 3 bases for J; bases not matched to a gene: 5. CDR3 size: 15 residues. Germline values: CDR1 SGHRS, CDR2 YFSETQ. CDR3 nucleotide sequence: TGCGCCAGCAGTTCCGGGACAGGGGGCAAAGAGACCCAGTACTTC. Translating it yields CASSSGTGGKETQYF.

Concerning this clone itself: A junction boundary mismatches the germline segment, possibly from a read error. V usage is TRBV5-1 and J usage is TRBJ2-3; D remains unclear. CDR3 length equals 14 residues. CDR1 and CDR2 from the germline V gene are SGHRS and YFSETQ. This CDR3 reads CASSLAVDIGTQYF. CDR3 sequence (DNA): TGCGCCAGCAGTTTGGCCGTAGATATCGGTACGCAGTATTTT.

The rearrangement joins TRBV7-2 to TRBJ2-5; D is perhaps TRBD2 (6 bases). Germline loops: CDR1 SGHTA, CDR2 FQGNSA. The CDR3 has 14 residues. Trimming removed 0 bases from V and 5 bases from J, with 10 bases in between. The CDR3 loop is CASSLAGGGETQYF. CDR3 nucleotides: TGTGCCAGCAGCTTAGCCGGAGGAGGGGAGACCCAGTACTTC.

The V and J genes are TRBV6-5 and TRBJ2-1, with 16 positions matching TRBD2. The length of the CDR3 is 16 residues. J was trimmed by 7 bases and V by 4 bases; bases with no gene match: 4. Per the germline V gene, CDR1 is MNHEY and CDR2 is SVGAGI. CDR3 bases: TGTGCCAGCAGTTGGGGACTAGCGGGAGGGACAAATGAGCAGTTCTTC. Translated, it gives CASSWGLAGGTNEQFF.

This rearrangement joins TRBV30 to TRBJ2-7, with 9 bases identical to TRBD2. Germline trimming cut 2 bases from V and 0 bases from J; bases unmatched to any gene: 8. The CDR3 extends over 16 amino acids. Germline-derived CDR1 and CDR2 are GTSNPN and SVGIG (reference sequence). CDR3 in amino acids: CAWSSPGLASSYEQYF. The CDR3 DNA reads TGTGCCTGGAGTTCCCCGGGACTAGCCTCCTCCTACGAGCAGTACTTC.

V usage is TRBV3-1 (or the pseudogene TRBV3-2) and J usage is TRBJ1-1, with D perhaps TRBD1 (6 bases). Germline values: CDR1 LGHDT, CDR2 YNNKEL (reference sequence). V was cut by 4 bases and J by 4 bases, with 13 bases left in between. This CDR3 is built from 14 residues. The CDR3 loop is CASSPQGLGTEAFF. The CDR3 region has the DNA TGTGCCAGCAGCCCCCAGGGGTTGGGCACTGAAGCTTTCTTT.